The rows below give T cell receptor beta chains drawn from one sample of a study of blood T cell repertoires in COVID-19. Method: immunoSEQ multiplex PCR; TCRdb's copy keeps in-frame clones and lacks some. The sample has about 240,000 clones, around 87% seen once. What was sequenced was PBMCs or T cells enriched from blood (not recorded which). These receptors were obtained from a woman aged 40 to 55 with acute COVID-19. Each CDR3 is given with its conserved first and last residue. D genes are given only for firm matches. Size is omitted from some rows. Given values are once, few, many or a class for expanded clones.

v_gene	j_gene	d_gene	abundance	CDR3nt	CDR3aa
TRBV5-1	TRBJ2-5	NA	NA	TGCGCCAGCACCTCCCTAGGGGGAGAGACCCAGTACTTC	CASTSLGGETQYF
TRBV28	TRBJ2-1	NA	NA	TGTGCCAGCAGACCAAGTAGTTTTGAGCAGTTCTTC	CASRPSSFEQFF
TRBV11-3	TRBJ2-2	TRBD2	NA	TGTGCCAGCAGCGCCCTAGCGGGAAGGAACACCGGGGAGCTGTTTTTT	CASSALAGRNTGELFF
TRBV3-1/TRBV3-2	TRBJ2-7	NA	NA	TGTGCCAGCAGCCAGGCACTAGAAAGCCGCGAGCAGTACTTC	CASSQALESREQYF
TRBV11-2	TRBJ2-7	NA	NA	TGTGCCAGCAGCTTTCCCCCACAGATCTACGAGCAGTACTTC	CASSFPPQIYEQYF
TRBV3-1/TRBV3-2	TRBJ2-7	TRBD2	NA	TGTGCCAGCAGCCCAGTAGAGCGGGGAACCTACGAGCAGTACTTC	CASSPVERGTYEQYF
TRBV9	TRBJ2-1	TRBD2	NA	TGTGCCAGCAGCGCCTCTAGCGGGAGGGCCACCTACAATGAGCAGTTCTTC	CASSASSGRATYNEQFF
TRBV9	TRBJ2-7	NA	NA	TGTGCCAGCAGCGTAGGTGTGGGCCCCCCCTCCTACGAGCAGTACTTC	CASSVGVGPPSYEQYF
TRBV7-2	TRBJ1-6	TRBD1	NA	TGTGCCAGCAGCTTAGTGGGGCAGGGGGGTTCACCCCTCCACTTT	CASSLVGQGGSPLHF
TRBV7-3	TRBJ2-2	TRBD1	NA	TGTGCCAGCAGCTTAGGGCAGGGGGACGGGGAGCTGTTTTTT	CASSLGQGDGELFF
TRBV28	TRBJ1-5	NA	NA	TGTGCCAGCAGAACTTCCGGGAGCAATCAGCCCCAGCATTTT	CASRTSGSNQPQHF
TRBV5-5	TRBJ2-1	TRBD2	NA	TGTGCCAGCAGCCCAGGCCTAGCGGGAGGTTCCTACAATGAGCAGTTCTTC	CASSPGLAGGSYNEQFF
TRBV19	TRBJ2-1	TRBD2	once	TGTGCCTCGACTAGCGGGACCTACAATGAGCAGTTCTTC	CASTSGTYNEQFF
TRBV29-1	TRBJ1-2	TRBD1	NA	TGCAGCGTTATTTTTGCCCCGGGACAGGGAATCTTTGCTGGCTACACCTTC	CSVIFAPGQGIFAGYTF
TRBV7-8	TRBJ1-3	NA	few	TGTGCCAGCAGCTTAGCGTCAGGCAGCTCTGGAAACACCATATATTTT	CASSLASGSSGNTIYF
TRBV6-1	TRBJ2-3	TRBD2	few	TGTGCCAGCAGTGTGAGAGCGGGAGGCTCTAGCACAGATACGCAGTATTTT	CASSVRAGGSSTDTQYF
TRBV5-1	TRBJ1-1	TRBD1	NA	TGCGCCAGGAAAACCGACAGGGGGCGAGCTGAAGCTTTCTTT	CARKTDRGRAEAFF
TRBV7-8	TRBJ2-1	NA	NA	TGTGCCAGCAGCTTAGTTTCCCGGGAGATGGGCAATGAGCAGTTCTTC	CASSLVSREMGNEQFF
TRBV5-6	TRBJ1-2	NA	NA	TGTGCCAGCAGCTTGATAGAGGGAAGATATGGCTACACCTTC	CASSLIEGRYGYTF
TRBV11-2	TRBJ2-7	TRBD2	NA	TGTGCCAGCAGCCCCGGTCCCAGCGGGAGAGGTGGCGCCTACGAGCAGTACTTC	CASSPGPSGRGGAYEQYF
TRBV5-1	TRBJ2-3	NA	NA	TGCGCCAGCAGGGACATAGACAATAGCACAGATACGCAGTATTTT	CASRDIDNSTDTQYF
TRBV15	TRBJ2-7	NA	NA	TGTGCCACCAGCAGAGATAGTACGTTATACGAGCAGTACTTC	CATSRDSTLYEQYF
TRBV15	TRBJ2-3	NA	NA	TGTGCCACCAGCAGAGCCGTGGCAGAGGGCACAGATACGCAGTATTTT	CATSRAVAEGTDTQYF
TRBV14	TRBJ2-2	NA	NA	TGTGCCAGCAGCCATTCCTTCGGGGAGCTGTTTTTT	CASSHSFGELFF
TRBV12-3/TRBV12-4	TRBJ1-5	NA	NA	TGTGCAGCTTCTTTGAACAATCAGCCCCAGCATTTT	CAASLNNQPQHF
TRBV9	TRBJ1-4	TRBD1	NA	TGTGCCAGCAGCGTGGCAGGGGGGAATGAAAAACTGTTTTTT	CASSVAGGNEKLFF
TRBV6-5	TRBJ1-1	NA	NA	TGTGCCAGCAGTTACTCTCGGTTGAACACTGAAGCTTTCTTT	CASSYSRLNTEAFF
TRBV5-1	TRBJ2-7	TRBD1	NA	TGCGCCAGCAGCTTGGATGCAGGGGGCTACAACGAGCAGTACTTC	CASSLDAGGYNEQYF
TRBV9	TRBJ2-3	NA	NA	TGTGCCAGCAGCGAAGGAGGACGTGGGACAGATACGCAGTATTTT	CASSEGGRGTDTQYF
TRBV25-1	TRBJ2-5	TRBD2	NA	TGTGCCAGCAGCCCGATGATGAAGACTAGCGGGAGGCCTGAGACCCAGTACTTC	CASSPMMKTSGRPETQYF
TRBV7-7	TRBJ2-3	NA	NA	TGTGCTAGCAGCACATGCATAGATACGCAGTATTTT	CASSTCIDTQYF
TRBV10-2	TRBJ2-7	TRBD2	NA	TGCGCCAGCAGGAGAGGTGCGGGAGCCGAGCAGTACTTC	CASRRGAGAEQYF
TRBV21-1	TRBJ1-5	NA	NA	TGTGCCAGCAGCCTACGGACAGGTATACTGAATCAGCCCCAGCATTTT	CASSLRTGILNQPQHF
TRBV18	TRBJ1-4	TRBD1	NA	TGTGCCAGCTCATCGGGACAGAAAAATGAAAAACTGTTTTTT	CASSSGQKNEKLFF
TRBV25-1	TRBJ1-5	NA	few	TGTGCCAGCAGTGAATCGGGGGGAGGGCCTAGCAATCAGCCCCAGCATTTT	CASSESGGGPSNQPQHF
TRBV7-8	TRBJ1-2	NA	NA	TGTGCCAGCAGCTTTAAAGGCAGGGTGGATGGCTACACCTTC	CASSFKGRVDGYTF
TRBV3-1/TRBV3-2	TRBJ2-7	TRBD2	NA	TGTGCCAGCAGCCTTGGCGGGAGGGCCTTTGGCGAGCAGTACTTC	CASSLGGRAFGEQYF
TRBV2	TRBJ1-4	TRBD1	NA	TGTGCCAGCAACCGACAGGGAAAAGATGAAAAACTGTTTTTT	CASNRQGKDEKLFF
TRBV15	TRBJ1-5	NA	NA	TGTGCCACCAGCAGAGACCGGACGGGGAATCAGCCCCAGCATTTT	CATSRDRTGNQPQHF
TRBV7-9	TRBJ2-3	TRBD1	NA	TGTGCCAGCAGCTTAATTCAGGGGGCTCACGGGACGCAGTATTTT	CASSLIQGAHGTQYF
TRBV5-3	TRBJ2-2	NA	NA	TGTGCCAGAAGCTTGGGGGAGGCGAACACCGGGGAGCTGTTTTTT	CARSLGEANTGELFF
TRBV2	TRBJ1-5	NA	NA	TGTGCCAGCAGATTATATCAGCCCCAGCATTTT	CASRLYQPQHF
TRBV29-1	TRBJ2-1	TRBD2	NA	TGCAGCGTTGACACTAGCGGGGCCTACAATGAGCAGTTCTTC	CSVDTSGAYNEQFF
TRBV2	TRBJ1-3	NA	few	TGTGCCAGCAGTAGTTATACGGGCTCTGGAAACACCATATATTTT	CASSSYTGSGNTIYF
TRBV6-5	TRBJ2-2	TRBD2	NA	TGTGCCAGCATTCCGGGAGGGCACACCGGGGAGCTGTTTTTT	CASIPGGHTGELFF
TRBV3-1/TRBV3-2	TRBJ2-7	NA	NA	TGTGCCAGCAGCCAAGGGGTGGGAGCAGGAAACGAGCAGTACTTC	CASSQGVGAGNEQYF
TRBV7-9	TRBJ1-6	NA	NA	TGTGCCAGCAGCCGACTGGGAGGGGGAAATTCACCCCTCCACTTT	CASSRLGGGNSPLHF
TRBV5-6	TRBJ2-7	NA	few	TGTGCCAGCAGCTTGTGGTCCGAACTCTACGAGCAGTACTTC	CASSLWSELYEQYF
TRBV27	TRBJ2-1	TRBD1	NA	TGTGCCAGCAGTTTACAACAGGGGAGTGAGCAGTTCTTC	CASSLQQGSEQFF
TRBV5-6	TRBJ1-2	TRBD1	NA	TGTGCCAGCAGCTATTGGGACAGGGCGACCTATGGCTACACCTTC	CASSYWDRATYGYTF
TRBV25-1	TRBJ2-3	TRBD2	NA	TGTGCCAGTTCACTAGCGGGAAGCACAGATACGCAGTATTTT	CASSLAGSTDTQYF
TRBV3-1/TRBV3-2	TRBJ1-6	NA	NA	TGTGCCAGTCAACAGGGCGGGAATTCACCCCTCCACTTT	CASQQGGNSPLHF